This T cell receptor (beta chain) was sequenced during a study of blood T cell repertoires in COVID-19 (dated by TCRdb to the early 2020s). About the investigation overall: The collaborator samples originated in the United States, Italy and Spain and spanned the acute and convalescent phases of COVID-19. The prospective study material was composed of cDNA or gDNA derived from T cells, B-cell-depleted T cells, or PBMCs. Deeply sampled blood TCRbeta repertoires from subjects exposed to, actively infected with, or recovered from COVID-19 were included in the dataset. A freely available public database, intended as a resource for researchers studying the immune response to SARS-CoV-2, is where the repertoires were released. Samples were obtained from the ongoing ImmuneRACE study (first 160 participants) and from over 1,000 subjects provided by 6 global collaborators. A de-identified subject ID, COVID-19 status, age in years and sex were almost always included in the sample metadata. Where available, HLA class I and class II types were obtained from metadata supplied by the sample provider rather than from assay-based typing.

Cut back by 3 bases and 5 bases, the V and J ends lie 13 bases apart. According to the germline V gene, CDR1 reads LGHNA and CDR2 reads YNFKEQ. From its cysteine to its phenylalanine, the CDR3 spans 14 amino acids. Left in the record is the CDR3 DNA by itself, 42 bases read in frame from the first base. Collaborating institutions collected whole blood in K2EDTA tubes following their own protocols. Collaborator samples were shipped for TCRbeta analysis as frozen whole blood, isolated PBMCs, or DNA extracted from either sample type. The paper as a whole reports these results and caveats: The quantity of clinical and demographic metadata differed by source and by participant and was supplied without curation.

TCRbeta CDR3 regions were amplified from genomic DNA using the immunoSEQ Assay, a bias-controlled multiplex PCR. As for the authors' bioinformatics: The number of nucleated cells in each sample was estimated from the amplification of reference gene primers within the assay. Sequence reads were collapsed and filtered to measure the absolute abundance of every unique TCRbeta CDR3 rearrangement. For each sample, productive Simpson clonality was calculated as the square root of Simpson's diversity index over productive rearrangements. TCRdb obtained this table from immuneACCESS and retained in-frame rearrangements with V and J assigned. These tables miss some clones; where compared with another copy, unresolved V genes account for less than half of the shortfall, and the remainder is unexplained. That table is the source of V, J and clone size, and D and trimming were worked out from the DNA. Within this sample are approximately 210,000 clones, with around nine tenths of them counted one time only. 4% to 6% of the sample is taken by the ten largest.

On this clone: Its antigen is still unknown. Base qualities were left out, and no much larger clone turns up one base away.

The receptor was isolated from a woman aged 40 to 50 with acute or convalescent COVID-19. The chain employs TRBV4-2 and TRBJ1-1; matching of 6 bases hints at TRBD1 as the D gene. The sequenced material came from peripheral blood. The CDR3 protein sequence reads: CASSHPTGKTEAFF. The DNA is as follows: TGTGCCAGCAGCCATCCTACAGGGAAAACTGAAGCTTTCTTT.